Sequencing of this TCR beta chain was carried out in a study of tumor and adjacent non-tumor tissue in lung cancer. Study context: There were around eleven adenocarcinoma, 2 squamous cell carcinoma and 1 small cell lung cancer cases. Patients were aged roughly 30 to 76, about ten men and roughly five women, stage I to III.

Study-level points and caveats: Tumor repertoires had a smaller top 100 clone share than normal lung. Higher tumor TCR diversity was associated with shorter survival.

The CDR3 covers 13 residues. Germline V gene lookup returns CDR1 SGHNT and CDR2 YENEEA. No cell sorting was done before RNA was extracted from the tissue. This non-tumor lung sample came from over 3 cm beyond the tumor edge. TCRbeta libraries were built with three rounds of nested PCR, modified from ARM-PCR. TCRdb reanalysed the multiplex PCR reads using MiXCR and keeps one entry per CDR3 protein. The sample contains more than 85,000 distinct CDR3 sequences, under 65% of which appear only once. Turning to this clonotype: The antigen is not known.

The TCR comes from a man in his 60s with non-small cell lung cancer. This sequence joins TRBV11-3 and TRBJ2-1; D may be TRBD2 (6 bases). What was sequenced was distant non-tumor lung tissue. CDR3 bases: TGTACTAGCAGCTTAATGGTATTCAATGAGCAGTTCTTC. It yields the protein CTSSLMVFNEQFF. Full variable domain (outside the CDR3, taken from reference TRBV11-3 and TRBJ2-1): EAGVVQSPRYKIIEKKQPVAFWCNPISGHNTLYWYLQNLGQGPELLIRYENEEAVDDSQLPKDRFSAERLKGVDSTLKIQPAELGDSAVYLCTSSLMVFNEQFFGPGTRLTVL.